This T cell receptor (beta chain) emerged from a study of cytomegalovirus exposure and HLA in healthy donors. Study observations and caveats: A subsequent analysis found that TCR clusters from the first cohort also tended to co-occur in the approximately 130 validation repertoires, with about 95% of cluster scores above 0.

For this clone: Its antigen is still unknown.

Among the 100 to 150 subjects of the validation cohort, separate from the approximately 700-subject first cohort, were the donors. Clones were read by immunoSEQ multiplex PCR, and TCRdb kept only the in-frame ones, dropping some. The repertoire has about 88,000 clones, approximately 96% of them found once; the top ten carry less than 0.8%. The CDR3 totals 17 residues. The sequenced material came from PBMCs. This chain links TRBV21-1 with TRBJ1-1; no check of the table's D call, TRBD1, against the DNA was made. TRBV21-1 corresponds to a pseudogene. The sequence came from a man younger than 35 in good health and CMV-seronegative. This chain's CDR3 is CASSKAGGTGPATEAFF. CDR3 in DNA: TGTGCCAGCAGCAAAGCGGGGGGGACAGGGCCAGCCACTGAAGCTTTCTTT.